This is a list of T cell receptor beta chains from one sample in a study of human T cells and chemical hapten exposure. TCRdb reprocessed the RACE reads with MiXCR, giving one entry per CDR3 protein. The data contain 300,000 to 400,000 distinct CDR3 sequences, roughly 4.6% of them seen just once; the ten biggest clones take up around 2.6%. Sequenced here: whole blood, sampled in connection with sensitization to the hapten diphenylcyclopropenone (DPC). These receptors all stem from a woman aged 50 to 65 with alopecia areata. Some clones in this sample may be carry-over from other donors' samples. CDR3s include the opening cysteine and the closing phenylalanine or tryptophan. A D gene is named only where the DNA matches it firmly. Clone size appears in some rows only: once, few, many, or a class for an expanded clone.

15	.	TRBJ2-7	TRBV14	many	TGTGCCAGCAGCCAAGATACCCGGGCTGCCTACGAGCAGTACTTC	CASSQDTRAAYEQYF
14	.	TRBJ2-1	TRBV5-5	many	TGTGCCAGCAGCTTGGTAGGGTTTGAGATTGAGCAGTTCTTC	CASSLVGFEIEQFF
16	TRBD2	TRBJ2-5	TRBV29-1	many	TGCAGCGTTGATGGCGCTAGCGGGGTTGTACAAGAGACCCAGTACTTC	CSVDGASGVVQETQYF
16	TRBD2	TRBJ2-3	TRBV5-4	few	TGTGCCAGCAGCTTGGGTAGCGGGGGCCTCACAGATACGCAGTATTTT	CASSLGSGGLTDTQYF
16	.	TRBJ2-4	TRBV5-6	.	TGTGCCAGCAGCTTGAAGGAATTTCTAGCCAAAAACATTCAGTACTTC	CASSLKEFLAKNIQYF
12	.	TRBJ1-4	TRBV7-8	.	TGTGCCAGCAGCCCTGGCGATGAAAAACTGTTTTTT	CASSPGDEKLFF
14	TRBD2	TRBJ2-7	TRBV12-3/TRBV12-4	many	TGTGCCAGCAGTTCCGGGAGGCTCGGCAACGAGCAGTACTTC	CASSSGRLGNEQYF
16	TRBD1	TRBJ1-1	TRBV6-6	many	TGTGCCAGCAGTACCCGCGGGACAGGGAGGGAAACTGAAGCTTTCTTT	CASSTRGTGRETEAFF
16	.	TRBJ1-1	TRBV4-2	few	TGTGCCAGCAGCCAAGGCTCGGCAGGAGGGTACACTGAAGCTTTCTTT	CASSQGSAGGYTEAFF
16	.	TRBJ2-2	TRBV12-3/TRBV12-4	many	TGTGCCAGCAGTTTACTGGGGGGAGTGAACACCGGGGAGCTGTTTTTT	CASSLLGGVNTGELFF
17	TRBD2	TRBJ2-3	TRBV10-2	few	TGCGCCAGCAGTGGGACGGGGGGGCCTACCCGCGGGAATACGCAGTATTTT	CASSGTGGPTRGNTQYF
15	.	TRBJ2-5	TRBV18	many	TGTGCCAGCTCATCCAATGCAGGGTCGGGGGAGACCCAGTACTTC	CASSSNAGSGETQYF
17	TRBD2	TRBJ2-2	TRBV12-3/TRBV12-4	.	TGTGCCAGCAGTTTAGCCGTCCCTAGCGGGAGCTCCGGGGAGCTGTTTTTT	CASSLAVPSGSSGELFF
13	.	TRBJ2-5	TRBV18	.	TGTGCCAGCTCTACGACAGTTGGGGAGACCCAGTACTTC	CASSTTVGETQYF
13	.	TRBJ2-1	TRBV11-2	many	TGTGCCAGCAGCTTAATGAGATATTGGGAGCAGTTCTTC	CASSLMRYWEQFF
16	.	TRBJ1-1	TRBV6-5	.	TGTGCCAGCAGTTACCTTAAATTTGGGCGCGGGACTGAAGCTTTCTTT	CASSYLKFGRGTEAFF
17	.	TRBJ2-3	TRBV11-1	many	TGTGCCAGCAGCTACTCTGGTACTAGAGGGTTCACAGATACGCAGTATTTT	CASSYSGTRGFTDTQYF